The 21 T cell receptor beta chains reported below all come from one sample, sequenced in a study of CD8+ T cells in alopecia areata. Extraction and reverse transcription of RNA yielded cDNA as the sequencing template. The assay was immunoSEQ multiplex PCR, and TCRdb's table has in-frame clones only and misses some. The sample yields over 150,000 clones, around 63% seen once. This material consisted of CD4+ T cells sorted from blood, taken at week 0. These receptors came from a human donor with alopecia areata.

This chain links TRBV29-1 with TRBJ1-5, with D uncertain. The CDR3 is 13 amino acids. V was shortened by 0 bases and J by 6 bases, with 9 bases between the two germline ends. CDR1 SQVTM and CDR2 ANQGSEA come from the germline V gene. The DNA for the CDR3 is TGCAGCGTTGAAGATGGGTCGGGTCAGCCCCAGCATTTT. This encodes CSVEDGSGQPQHF.

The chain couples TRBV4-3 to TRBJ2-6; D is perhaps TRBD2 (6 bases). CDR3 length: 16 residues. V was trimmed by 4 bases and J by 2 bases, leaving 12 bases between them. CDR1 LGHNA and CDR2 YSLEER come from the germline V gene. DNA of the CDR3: TGCGCCAGCAGCCTCCACGGGGGAGCTGGGGCCAACGTCCTGACTTTC. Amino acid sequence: CASSLHGGAGANVLTF.

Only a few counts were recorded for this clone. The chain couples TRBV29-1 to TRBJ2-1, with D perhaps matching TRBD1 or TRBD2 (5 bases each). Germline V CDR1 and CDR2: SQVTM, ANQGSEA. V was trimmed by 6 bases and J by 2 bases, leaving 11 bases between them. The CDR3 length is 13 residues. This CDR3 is CSVRDLPYNEQFF. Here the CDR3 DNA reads TGCAGCGTCCGGGACCTACCCTACAATGAGCAGTTCTTC.

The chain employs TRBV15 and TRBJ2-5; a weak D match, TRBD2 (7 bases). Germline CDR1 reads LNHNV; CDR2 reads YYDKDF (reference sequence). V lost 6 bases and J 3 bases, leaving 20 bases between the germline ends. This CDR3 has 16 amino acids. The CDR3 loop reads CATRDGRTATKETQYF. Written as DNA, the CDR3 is TGTGCCACCAGGGACGGGAGGACAGCCACAAAAGAGACCCAGTACTTC.

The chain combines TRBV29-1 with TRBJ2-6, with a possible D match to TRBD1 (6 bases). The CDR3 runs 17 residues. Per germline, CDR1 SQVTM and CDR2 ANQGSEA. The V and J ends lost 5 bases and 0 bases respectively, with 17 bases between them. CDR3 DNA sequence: TGCAGCGTTTCGTTAGTGCAGGGGCACTCTGGGGCCAACGTCCTGACTTTC. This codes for CSVSLVQGHSGANVLTF. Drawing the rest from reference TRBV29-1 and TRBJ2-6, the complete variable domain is SAVISQKPSRDICQRGTSLTIQCQVDSQVTMMFWYRQQPGQSLTLIATANQGSEATYESGFVIDKFPISRPNLTFSTLTVSNMSPEDSSIYLCSVSLVQGHSGANVLTFGAGSRLTVL.

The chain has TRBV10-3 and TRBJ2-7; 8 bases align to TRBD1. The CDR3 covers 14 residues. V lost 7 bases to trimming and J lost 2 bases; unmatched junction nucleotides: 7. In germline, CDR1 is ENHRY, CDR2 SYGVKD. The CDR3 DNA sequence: TGTGCCATCAACCCCACAGGGGGGACCTACGAGCAGTACTTC. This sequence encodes CAINPTGGTYEQYF.

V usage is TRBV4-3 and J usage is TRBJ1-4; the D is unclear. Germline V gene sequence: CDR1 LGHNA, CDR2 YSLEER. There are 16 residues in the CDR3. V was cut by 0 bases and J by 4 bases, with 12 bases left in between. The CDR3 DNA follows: TGCGCCAGCAGCCAAGATTTCCGGCAGTTTAATGAAAAACTGTTTTTT. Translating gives CASSQDFRQFNEKLFF.

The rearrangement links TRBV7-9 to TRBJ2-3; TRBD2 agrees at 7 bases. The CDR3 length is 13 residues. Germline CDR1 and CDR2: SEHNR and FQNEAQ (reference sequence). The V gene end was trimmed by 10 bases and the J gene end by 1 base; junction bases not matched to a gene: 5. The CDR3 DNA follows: TGTGCCACCGAGCGGGACGGCACAGATACGCAGTATTTT. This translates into CATERDGTDTQYF.

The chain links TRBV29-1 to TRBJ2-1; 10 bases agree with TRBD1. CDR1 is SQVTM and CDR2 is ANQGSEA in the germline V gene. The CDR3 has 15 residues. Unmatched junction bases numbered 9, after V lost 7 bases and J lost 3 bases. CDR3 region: CSGLMGQGIYNEQFF. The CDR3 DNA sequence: TGCAGCGGCTTAATGGGACAGGGGATCTACAATGAGCAGTTCTTC.

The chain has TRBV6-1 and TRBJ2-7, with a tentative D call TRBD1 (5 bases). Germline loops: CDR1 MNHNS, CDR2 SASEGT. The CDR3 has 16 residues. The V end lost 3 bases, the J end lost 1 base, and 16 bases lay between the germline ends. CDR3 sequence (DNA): TGTGCCAGCAGTGATGAGTGGGGCCCAGGGTCCTACGAGCAGTACTTC. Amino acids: CASSDEWGPGSYEQYF.

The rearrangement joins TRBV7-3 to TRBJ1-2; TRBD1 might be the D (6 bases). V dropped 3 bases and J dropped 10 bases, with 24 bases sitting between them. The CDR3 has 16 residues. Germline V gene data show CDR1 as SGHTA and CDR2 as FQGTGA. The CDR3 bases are TGTGCCAGCAGCTTGTCATACCAATCCGACAGGTCCGACTACACCTTC. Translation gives CASSLSYQSDRSDYTF.

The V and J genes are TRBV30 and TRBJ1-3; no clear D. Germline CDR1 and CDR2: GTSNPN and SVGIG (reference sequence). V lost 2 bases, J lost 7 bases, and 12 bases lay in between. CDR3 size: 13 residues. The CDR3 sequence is CAWSIAGGNTIYF. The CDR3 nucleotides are TGTGCCTGGAGTATAGCGGGCGGGAACACCATATATTTT.

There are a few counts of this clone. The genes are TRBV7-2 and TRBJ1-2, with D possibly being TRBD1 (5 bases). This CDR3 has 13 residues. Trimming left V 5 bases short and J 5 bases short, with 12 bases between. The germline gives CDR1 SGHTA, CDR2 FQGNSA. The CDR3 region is CASSPGTEYGYTF. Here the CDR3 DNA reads TGTGCCAGCAGCCCCGGGACTGAGTATGGCTACACCTTC.

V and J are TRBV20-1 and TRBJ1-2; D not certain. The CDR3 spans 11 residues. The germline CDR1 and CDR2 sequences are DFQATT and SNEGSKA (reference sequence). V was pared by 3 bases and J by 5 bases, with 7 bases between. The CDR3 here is CSARGLYGYTF. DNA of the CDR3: TGCAGTGCTAGGGGCCTGTATGGCTACACCTTC.

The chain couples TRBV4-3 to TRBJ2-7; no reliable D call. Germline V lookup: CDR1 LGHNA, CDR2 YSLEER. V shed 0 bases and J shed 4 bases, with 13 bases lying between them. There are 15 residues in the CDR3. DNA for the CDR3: TGCGCCAGCAGCCAAGAGGTGGGATCTGGTTACGAGCAGTACTTC. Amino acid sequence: CASSQEVGSGYEQYF.

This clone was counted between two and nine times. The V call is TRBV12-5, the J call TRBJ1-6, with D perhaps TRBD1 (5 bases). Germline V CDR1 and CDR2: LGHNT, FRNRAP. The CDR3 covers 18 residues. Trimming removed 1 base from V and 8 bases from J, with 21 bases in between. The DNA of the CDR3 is TGTGCTAGTGGTTTGGCCAAAGATGGGGGGAAAGGTGATTCACCCCTCCACTTT. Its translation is CASGLAKDGGKGDSPLHF. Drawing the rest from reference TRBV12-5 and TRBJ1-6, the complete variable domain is DARVTQTPRHKVTEMGQEVTMRCQPILGHNTVFWYRQTMMQGLELLAYFRNRAPLDDSGMPKDRFSAEMPDATLATLKIQPSEPRDSAVYFCASGLAKDGGKGDSPLHFGNGTRLTVT.

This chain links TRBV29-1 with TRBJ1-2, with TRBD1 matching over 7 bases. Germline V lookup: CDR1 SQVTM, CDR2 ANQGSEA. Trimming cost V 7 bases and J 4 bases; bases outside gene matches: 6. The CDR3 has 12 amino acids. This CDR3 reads CSDRGAGYGYTF. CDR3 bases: TGCAGCGACAGGGGCGCTGGCTATGGCTACACCTTC.

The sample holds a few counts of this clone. The CDR3 sequence is CAWKAAGGPYETQYF. The CDR3 DNA sequence: TGTGCCTGGAAGGCAGCGGGGGGGCCTTATGAGACCCAGTACTTC. The chain links TRBV30 to TRBJ2-5, with 10 nucleotides matching TRBD2. J lost 5 bases, V lost 4 bases, and 10 bases had no gene match. Germline lookup yields CDR1 GTSNPN and CDR2 SVGIG (reference sequence). The CDR3 totals 15 residues.

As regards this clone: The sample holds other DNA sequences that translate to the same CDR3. CDR3 amino acids: CSASTETQYF. CDR3 sequence (DNA): TGCAGTGCTAGCACGGAGACCCAGTACTTC. The gene calls are TRBV20-1 and TRBJ2-5, with D hard to call. This CDR3 contains 10 residues. V was trimmed by 3 bases and J by 5 bases, leaving 4 bases between them. Germline V CDR1 and CDR2: DFQATT, SNEGSKA (reference sequence).

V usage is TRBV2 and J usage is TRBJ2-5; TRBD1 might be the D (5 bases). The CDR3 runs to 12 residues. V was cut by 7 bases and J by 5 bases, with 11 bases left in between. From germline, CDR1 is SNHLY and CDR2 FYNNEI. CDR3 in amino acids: CASTSGWETQYF. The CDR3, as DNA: TGTGCCAGCACATCAGGGTGGGAGACCCAGTACTTC.

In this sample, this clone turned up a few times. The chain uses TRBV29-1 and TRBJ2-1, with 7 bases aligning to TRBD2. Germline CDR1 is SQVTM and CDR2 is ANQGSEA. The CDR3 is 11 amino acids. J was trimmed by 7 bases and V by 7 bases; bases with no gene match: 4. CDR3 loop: CSALGGNEQFF. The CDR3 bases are TGCAGCGCACTCGGGGGGAATGAGCAGTTCTTC.